The clone carrying this T cell receptor (beta chain) was detected many times. The antigen is undetermined. The entry originates in a study of glioma-infiltrating T cells. Study-level findings and limits: Above-expected tissue-blood divergence occurred in all gliomas, most in low-grade ones.

The iRepertoire nested amplicon-rescue multiplex PCR amplified TCR alpha and beta CDR3s from RNA. For one-step reverse transcription and amplification, about 90-450 ng of tissue mRNA or PBMC total RNA was used. One entry per CDR3 protein results from TCRdb running MiXCR on the multiplex PCR reads. The repertoire has 110,000 or so distinct CDR3 sequences, approximately 26% of them found once; the top ten carry 35%. This CDR3 contains 14 residues. The germline CDR1 and CDR2 sequences are KGHSH and LQKENI. V dropped 1 base and J dropped 2 bases, with 8 bases sitting between them. The sequence came from a human donor with low-grade glioma or glioblastoma, undergoing nonglioma brain surgery, or in good health (not recorded which). The chain couples TRBV18 to TRBJ1-1, with D unresolved. The sequencing input was glioma tissue, nonneoplastic brain tissue, or PBMCs (not recorded which). The CDR3 nucleotides read TGTGCCAGCTCACCACTTCTGGGAAACACTGAAGCTTTCTTT. As protein: CASSPLLGNTEAFF. The complete variable domain, with remaining parts taken from reference TRBV18 and TRBJ1-1, reads NAGVMQNPRHLVRRRGQEARLRCSPMKGHSHVYWYRQLPEEGLKFMVYLQKENIIDESGMPKERFSAEFPKEGPSILRIQQVVRGDSAAYFCASSPLLGNTEAFFGQGTRLTVV.